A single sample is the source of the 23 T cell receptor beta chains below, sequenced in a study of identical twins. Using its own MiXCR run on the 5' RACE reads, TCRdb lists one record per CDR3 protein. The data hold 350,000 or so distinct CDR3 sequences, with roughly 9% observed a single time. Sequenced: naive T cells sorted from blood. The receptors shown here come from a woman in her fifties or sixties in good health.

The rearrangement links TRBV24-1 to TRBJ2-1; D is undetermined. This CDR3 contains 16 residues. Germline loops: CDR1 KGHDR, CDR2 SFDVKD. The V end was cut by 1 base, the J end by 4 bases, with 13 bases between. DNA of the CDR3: TGTGCCACCAGTGATTTAGAGCCTGGGCAGTACAATGAGCAGTTCTTC. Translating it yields CATSDLEPGQYNEQFF.

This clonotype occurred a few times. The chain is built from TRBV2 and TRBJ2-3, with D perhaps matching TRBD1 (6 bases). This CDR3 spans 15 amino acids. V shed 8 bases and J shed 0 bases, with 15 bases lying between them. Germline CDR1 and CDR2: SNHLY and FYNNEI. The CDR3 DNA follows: TGTGCCAGCCACAGACAGGCAGCCAGCACAGATACGCAGTATTTT. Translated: CASHRQAASTDTQYF.

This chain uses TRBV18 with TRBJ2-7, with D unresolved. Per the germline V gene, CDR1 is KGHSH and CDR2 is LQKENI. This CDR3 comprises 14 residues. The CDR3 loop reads CTSSRGGGDYEQYV. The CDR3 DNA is TGTACCAGCTCCCGAGGTGGCGGTGATTACGAGCAGTACGTC.

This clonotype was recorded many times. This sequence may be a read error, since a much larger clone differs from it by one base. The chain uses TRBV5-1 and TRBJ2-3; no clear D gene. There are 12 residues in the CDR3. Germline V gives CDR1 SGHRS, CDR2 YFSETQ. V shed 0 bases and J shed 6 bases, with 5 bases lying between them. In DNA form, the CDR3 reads TGCGCCAGCAGCTTGGCAGAGGATACGCAGTATTTT. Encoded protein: CASSLAEDTQYF.

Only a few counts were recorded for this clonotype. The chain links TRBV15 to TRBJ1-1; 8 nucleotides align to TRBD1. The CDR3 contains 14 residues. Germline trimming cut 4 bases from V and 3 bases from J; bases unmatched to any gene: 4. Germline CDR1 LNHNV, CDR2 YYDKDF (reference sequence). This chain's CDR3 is CATSTGTGDTEAFF. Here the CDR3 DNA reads TGTGCCACCAGCACGGGGACAGGAGACACTGAAGCTTTCTTT.

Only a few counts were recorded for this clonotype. The CDR3 DNA follows: TGTGCCAGCAGCCACCCCAGGAAAGGCCAGGCTGAAGCTTTCTTT. Protein product: CASSHPRKGQAEAFF. The chain couples TRBV5-6 to TRBJ1-1; the D is unclear. Germline V gives CDR1 SGHDT, CDR2 YYEEEE. There are 15 residues in the CDR3. Trimming left V 4 bases short and J 6 bases short, with 19 bases between.

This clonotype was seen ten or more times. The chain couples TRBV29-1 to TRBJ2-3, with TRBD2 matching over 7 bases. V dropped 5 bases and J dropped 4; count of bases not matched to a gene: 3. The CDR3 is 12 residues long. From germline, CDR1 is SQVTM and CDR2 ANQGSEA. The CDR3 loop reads CSVWREPDTQYF. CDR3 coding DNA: TGCAGCGTTTGGCGGGAGCCAGATACGCAGTATTTT.

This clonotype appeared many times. The CDR3 loop reads CSVVAWETQYF. The DNA of the CDR3 is TGCAGCGTTGTCGCGTGGGAGACCCAGTACTTC. The chain employs TRBV29-1 and TRBJ2-5; no firm D call. V shed 4 bases and J shed 5 bases, with 8 bases lying between them. CDR1 and CDR2 (germline): SQVTM, ANQGSEA. This CDR3 has 11 residues.

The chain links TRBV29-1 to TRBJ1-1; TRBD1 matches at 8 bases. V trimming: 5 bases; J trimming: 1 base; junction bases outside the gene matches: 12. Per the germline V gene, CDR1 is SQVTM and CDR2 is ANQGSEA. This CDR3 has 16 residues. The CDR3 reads CSVFEGRGLGNTEAFF. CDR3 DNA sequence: TGCAGCGTTTTTGAGGGCAGGGGGCTTGGGAACACTGAAGCTTTCTTT.

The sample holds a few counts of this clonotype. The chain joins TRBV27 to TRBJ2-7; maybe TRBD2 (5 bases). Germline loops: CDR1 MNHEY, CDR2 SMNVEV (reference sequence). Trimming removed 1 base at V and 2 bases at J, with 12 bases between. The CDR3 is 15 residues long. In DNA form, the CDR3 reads TGTGCCAGCAGTTTATTTTTGGGGAGCCCCTACGAGCAGTACTTC. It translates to CASSLFLGSPYEQYF.

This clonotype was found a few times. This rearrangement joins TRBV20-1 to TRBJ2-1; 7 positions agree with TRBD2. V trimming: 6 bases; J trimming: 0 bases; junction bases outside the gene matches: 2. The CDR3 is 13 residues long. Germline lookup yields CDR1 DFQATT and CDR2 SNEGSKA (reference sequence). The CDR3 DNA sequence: TGCAGTGCCGGCGGGAGCTCCTACAATGAGCAGTTCTTC. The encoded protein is CSAGGSSYNEQFF.

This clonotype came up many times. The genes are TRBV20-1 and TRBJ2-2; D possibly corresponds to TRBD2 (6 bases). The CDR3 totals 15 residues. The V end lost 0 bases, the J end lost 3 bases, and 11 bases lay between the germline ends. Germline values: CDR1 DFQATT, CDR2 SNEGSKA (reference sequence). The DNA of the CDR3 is TGCAGTGCTAGAGATCCGGAGGGTGACACCGGGGAGCTGTTTTTT. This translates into CSARDPEGDTGELFF.

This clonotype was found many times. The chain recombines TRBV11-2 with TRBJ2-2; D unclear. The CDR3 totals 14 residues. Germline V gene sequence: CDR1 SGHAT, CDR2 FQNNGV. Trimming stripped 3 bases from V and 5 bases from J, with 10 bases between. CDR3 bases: TGTGCCAGCAGCTTGGTTGGGGTTACCGGGGAGCTGTTTTTT. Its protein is CASSLVGVTGELFF.

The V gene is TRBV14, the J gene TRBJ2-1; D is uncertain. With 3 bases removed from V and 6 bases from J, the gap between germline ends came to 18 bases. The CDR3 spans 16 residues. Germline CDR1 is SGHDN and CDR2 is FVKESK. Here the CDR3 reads CASSHRELSGSNEQFF. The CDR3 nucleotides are TGTGCCAGCAGCCATAGGGAACTTAGTGGATCCAATGAGCAGTTCTTC.

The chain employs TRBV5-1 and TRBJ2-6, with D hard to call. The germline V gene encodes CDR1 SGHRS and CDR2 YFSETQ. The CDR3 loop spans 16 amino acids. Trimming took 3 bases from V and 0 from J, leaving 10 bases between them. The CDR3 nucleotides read TGCGCCAGCAGCTCGGACCCTAACTCTGGGGCCAACGTCCTGACTTTC. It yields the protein CASSSDPNSGANVLTF. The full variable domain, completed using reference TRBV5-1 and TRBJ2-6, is KAGVTQTPRYLIKTRGQQVTLSCSPISGHRSVSWYQQTPGQGLQFLFEYFSETQRNKGNFPGRFSGRQFSNSRSEMNVSTLELGDSALYLCASSSDPNSGANVLTFGAGSRLTVL.

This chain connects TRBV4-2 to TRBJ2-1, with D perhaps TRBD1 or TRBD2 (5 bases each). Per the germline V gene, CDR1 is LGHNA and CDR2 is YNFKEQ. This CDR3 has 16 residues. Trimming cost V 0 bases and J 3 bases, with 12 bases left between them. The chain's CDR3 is CASSQDGASHYNEQFF. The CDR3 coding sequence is TGTGCCAGCAGCCAAGACGGGGCTAGCCACTACAATGAGCAGTTCTTC.

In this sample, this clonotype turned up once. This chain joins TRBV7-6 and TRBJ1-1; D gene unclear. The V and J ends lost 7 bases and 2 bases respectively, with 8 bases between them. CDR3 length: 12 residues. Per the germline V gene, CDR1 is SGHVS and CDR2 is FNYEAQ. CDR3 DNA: TGTGCCAGCACTGTCATAAACACTGAAGCTTTCTTT. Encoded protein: CASTVINTEAFF.

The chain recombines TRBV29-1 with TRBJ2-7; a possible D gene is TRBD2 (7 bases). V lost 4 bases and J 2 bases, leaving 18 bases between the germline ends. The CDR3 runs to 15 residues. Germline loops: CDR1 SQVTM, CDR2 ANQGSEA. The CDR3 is CSVVLRGAQTYEQYF. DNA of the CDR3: TGCAGCGTTGTGCTCCGGGGGGCGCAGACCTACGAGCAGTACTTC.

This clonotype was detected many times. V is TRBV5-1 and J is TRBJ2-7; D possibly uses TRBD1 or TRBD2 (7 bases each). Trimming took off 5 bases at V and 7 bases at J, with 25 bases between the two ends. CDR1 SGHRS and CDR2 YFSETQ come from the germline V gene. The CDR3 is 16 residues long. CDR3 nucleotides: TGCGCCAGCAGTCGAGAAGGGGGCAGCGGGGTTGGTGAGCAGTACTTC. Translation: CASSREGGSGVGEQYF. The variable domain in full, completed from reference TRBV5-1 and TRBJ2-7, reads KAGVTQTPRYLIKTRGQQVTLSCSPISGHRSVSWYQQTPGQGLQFLFEYFSETQRNKGNFPGRFSGRQFSNSRSEMNVSTLELGDSALYLCASSREGGSGVGEQYFGPGTRLTVT.

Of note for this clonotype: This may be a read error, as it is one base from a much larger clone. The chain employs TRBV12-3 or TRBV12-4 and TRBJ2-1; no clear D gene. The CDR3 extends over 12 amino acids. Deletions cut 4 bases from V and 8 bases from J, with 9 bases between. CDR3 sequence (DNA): TGTGCCAGCAGTTCTACACCAGATGAGCAGTTCTTC. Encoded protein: CASSSTPDEQFF.

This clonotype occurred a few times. The CDR3 sequence is CASSQEELAGELFF. CDR3 sequence (DNA): TGTGCCAGCAGCCAAGAGGAACTAGCCGGGGAGCTGTTTTTT. The J gene is TRBJ2-2, the V gene TRBV4-2; D possibly corresponds to TRBD2 (5 bases). The V and J ends lost 0 bases and 6 bases respectively, with 8 bases between them. Per the germline V gene, CDR1 is LGHNA and CDR2 is YNFKEQ. The CDR3 has 14 residues.

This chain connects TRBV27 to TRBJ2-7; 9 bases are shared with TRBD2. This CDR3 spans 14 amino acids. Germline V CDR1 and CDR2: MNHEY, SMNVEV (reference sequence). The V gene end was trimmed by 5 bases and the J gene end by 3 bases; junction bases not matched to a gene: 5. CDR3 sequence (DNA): TGTGCCAGCAGTCCCGGGACTAGCTTCTACGAGCAGTACTTC. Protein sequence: CASSPGTSFYEQYF.

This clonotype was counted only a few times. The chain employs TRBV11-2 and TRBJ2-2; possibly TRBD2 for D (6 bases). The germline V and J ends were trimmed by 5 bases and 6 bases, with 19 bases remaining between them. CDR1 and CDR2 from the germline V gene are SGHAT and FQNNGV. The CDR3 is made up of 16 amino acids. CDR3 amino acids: CASSAVGTSSAGELFF. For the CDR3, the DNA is TGTGCCAGCAGCGCCGTGGGGACTTCCTCCGCCGGGGAGCTGTTTTTT.